The 21 T cell receptor beta chains below were found in one sample sequenced in a study of CXCR3-negative and CXCR3-positive naive CD8 T cells. UMI labels and 5' RACE were used to prepare the TRB cDNA libraries. TCRdb derives one entry per CDR3 protein from the 5' RACE reads, leaving out DNA. The clone table shows about 89,000 distinct CDR3 sequences, with the ten largest holding around 0.58%. Their cognate antigens are unknown. Whole-study findings and limits: TRB CDR3s of CXCR3-positive naive cells were more hydrophobic than those of CXCR3-negative naive cells.

Sequencing was carried out using naive CXCR3+ CD8+ T cells from blood. Subset here: CD45RO-CCR7+CD27+CD95- naive CD8+ T cells expressing CXCR3 (TNR3+). Every receptor here comes from a human donor in good health. Some clones in this sample may be carry-over from other donors' samples.

The rearrangement links TRBV28 to TRBJ2-7. Looked up from germline, CDR1 is MDHEN and CDR2 is SYDVKM. The CDR3 is 13 residues long. CDR3 region: CASSFFGDYEQYF.

The rearrangement joins TRBV27 to TRBJ2-1. Germline loops: CDR1 MNHEY, CDR2 SMNVEV (reference sequence). The CDR3 covers 13 residues. This CDR3 is CASSRSSYNEQFF.

The chain carries TRBV4-3 and TRBJ2-5; there is no DNA to check the TCRdb D call of TRBD1. Per germline, CDR1 LGHNA and CDR2 YSLEER. The CDR3 has 14 amino acids. The CDR3 here is CASSQEQGWETQYF.

This chain joins TRBV12-1 and TRBJ1-3; as DNA is missing, the TRBD1 call by TCRdb cannot be tested. TRBV12-1 is flagged as a pseudogene. The length of the CDR3 is 13 residues. CDR3 sequence reads: CASSPPGGNTIYF.

The V call is TRBV7-8, the J call TRBJ2-7; TCRdb picks TRBD2, but there is no DNA to check that call. This CDR3 has 16 amino acids. CDR1 is SGHVS, CDR2 FQNEAQ, per germline. The CDR3 loop reads CASSLGRSGAYYEQYF. Full variable domain (rest looked up from reference TRBV7-8 and TRBJ2-7): GAGVSQSPRYKVAKRGQDVALRCDPISGHVSLFWYQQALGQGPEFLTYFQNEAQLDKSGLPSDRFFAERPEGSVSTLKIQRTQQEDSAVYLCASSLGRSGAYYEQYFGPGTRLTVT.

The chain combines TRBV7-2 with TRBJ2-3; the TCRdb call, TRBD1, lacks DNA for checking. CDR3 size: 15 residues. Germline lookup yields CDR1 SGHTA and CDR2 FQGNSA. The CDR3 is CASSLWTGNQDTQYF.

J is TRBJ2-1 and V is TRBV5-1; the D gene TCRdb calls, TRBD2, cannot be checked with no DNA. The CDR3 loop spans 15 amino acids. In germline, CDR1 is SGHRS, CDR2 YFSETQ. CDR3 residues: CASSTSGGTYNEQFF.

This sequence joins TRBV27 and TRBJ1-5; TCRdb's D call of TRBD1 is untestable without DNA. The CDR3 has 15 residues. Germline values: CDR1 MNHEY, CDR2 SMNVEV (reference sequence). The CDR3: CASSLRGLGNQPQHF.

The chain joins TRBV20-1 to TRBJ2-1; as DNA is missing, the TRBD1 call by TCRdb cannot be tested. This CDR3 region has 18 residues. Germline V gene sequence: CDR1 DFQATT, CDR2 SNEGSKA (reference sequence). The CDR3 reads CSAALPIGLFSSYNEQFF.

The chain joins TRBV21-1 to TRBJ1-4. TRBV21-1 is a known pseudogene. The CDR3 runs to 14 residues. The CDR3 here is CASLSGTRLEKLFF.

V gene TRBV12-3 or TRBV12-4 combines with J gene TRBJ2-7. The CDR3 is made up of 15 amino acids. The CDR3 loop is CASSPSAPASYEQYF.

The rearrangement uses TRBV3-1 and TRBJ2-5. This CDR3 has 12 amino acids. Germline V gene sequence: CDR1 LGHDT, CDR2 YNNKEL (reference sequence). CDR3 in amino acids: CASSQNLETQYF.

The chain employs TRBV19 and TRBJ2-7. The V gene's germline CDR1 is LNHDA and CDR2 SQIVND (reference sequence). CDR3 size: 15 residues. The CDR3 protein is CASSSWTADPYEQYF.

The chain joins TRBV28 to TRBJ2-4. The CDR3 loop spans 12 amino acids. CDR1 is MDHEN, CDR2 SYDVKM, per germline. CDR3 protein: CDSSFTKNIQYF.

The chain links TRBV14 to TRBJ2-3. This CDR3 spans 13 amino acids. Looked up from germline, CDR1 is SGHDN and CDR2 is FVKESK. The CDR3 loop is CASSQGALATQYF. The variable domain in full, with the rest retrieved from reference TRBV14 and TRBJ2-3, is EAGVTQFPSHSVIEKGQTVTLRCDPISGHDNLYWYRRVMGKEIKFLLHFVKESKQDESGMPNNRFLAERTGGTYSTLKVQPAELEDSGVYFCASSQGALATQYFGPGTRLTVL.

The chain recombines TRBV28 with TRBJ2-7; TCRdb selects TRBD2, and the lack of DNA leaves this call unchecked. The CDR3 extends over 16 amino acids. Germline V gives CDR1 MDHEN, CDR2 SYDVKM. This CDR3 is CASSDPGLAVSYEQYF.

The chain employs TRBV4-3 and TRBJ2-1; the TRBD2 assignment by TCRdb is unverifiable without DNA. Per germline, CDR1 LGHNA and CDR2 YSLEER. The CDR3 spans 15 residues. The CDR3 loop is CASSPSSGGQYEQFF.

The V gene is TRBV7-9, the J gene TRBJ2-3; TCRdb selects TRBD2, and the lack of DNA leaves this call unchecked. CDR1 is SEHNR, CDR2 FQNEAQ, per germline (reference sequence). This CDR3 contains 17 residues. The CDR3: CASSLMGLAGLGDTQYF.

The chain recombines TRBV20-1 with TRBJ2-7; the D gene TCRdb calls, TRBD1, cannot be checked with no DNA. Germline CDR1 is DFQATT and CDR2 is SNEGSKA (reference sequence). This CDR3 spans 17 amino acids. CDR3 amino acids: CSARDKGAGYDSYEQYF.

The chain carries TRBV28 and TRBJ2-1; TCRdb proposes TRBD2, but this gene call is untestable without DNA. The V gene's germline CDR1 is MDHEN and CDR2 SYDVKM. This CDR3 has 15 residues. CDR3 amino acids: CATCWLVGGSGEQFF. The full variable domain, its missing parts supplied by reference TRBV28 and TRBJ2-1, is DVKVTQSSRYLVKRTGEKVFLECVQDMDHENMFWYRQDPGLGLRLIYFSYDVKMKEKGDIPEGYSVSREKKERFSLILESASTNQTSMYLCATCWLVGGSGEQFFGPGTRLTVL.

V gene TRBV28 combines with J gene TRBJ1-1; TCRdb names TRBD1, which stays unverified in the absence of DNA. Germline-derived CDR1 and CDR2 are MDHEN and SYDVKM. This CDR3 has 15 residues. CDR3 protein: CASSLRTGWGTEAFF. Supplemented by reference TRBV28 and TRBJ1-1, the full variable domain reads DVKVTQSSRYLVKRTGEKVFLECVQDMDHENMFWYRQDPGLGLRLIYFSYDVKMKEKGDIPEGYSVSREKKERFSLILESASTNQTSMYLCASSLRTGWGTEAFFGQGTRLTVV.